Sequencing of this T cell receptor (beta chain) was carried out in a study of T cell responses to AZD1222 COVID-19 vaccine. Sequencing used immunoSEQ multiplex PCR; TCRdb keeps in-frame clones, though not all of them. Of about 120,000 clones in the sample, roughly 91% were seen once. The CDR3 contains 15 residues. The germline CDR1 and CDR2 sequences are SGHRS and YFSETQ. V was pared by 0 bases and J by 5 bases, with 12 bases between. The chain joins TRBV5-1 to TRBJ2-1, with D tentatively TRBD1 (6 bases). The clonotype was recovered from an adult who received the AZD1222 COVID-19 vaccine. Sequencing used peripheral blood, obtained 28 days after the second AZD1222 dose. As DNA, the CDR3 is TGCGCCAGCAGCTTGGGAGGGACACCGGACAATGAGCAGTTCTTC. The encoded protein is CASSLGGTPDNEQFF.